This is a list of T cell receptor beta chains from one sample in a study of radiotherapy plus CTLA-4 blockade in lung cancer. Sequencing used immunoSEQ multiplex PCR; TCRdb keeps in-frame clones, though not all of them. The sample records around 40,000 clones, 60% to 80% being singletons. Material: peripheral blood, obtained from a patient treated with radiotherapy plus ipilimumab. The source is a human donor with non-small cell lung cancer who had stable disease on radiotherapy plus ipilimumab. Both conserved end residues are part of each CDR3. The D gene is left open where the match is weak. Only part of the rows carry a size: once, few, many, or a class if the clone is expanded.

J: TRBJ1-3; V: TRBV14; size: -; D: TRBD1; DNA: TGTGCCAGCAGCACCGGACAGGGGGCTGGAAACACCATATATTTT; CDR3: CASSTGQGAGNTIYF
J: TRBJ2-2; V: TRBV2; size: few; D: -; DNA: TGTGCCAGCAGGAAGACAGGGAACACCGGGGAGCTGTTTTTT; CDR3: CASRKTGNTGELFF
J: TRBJ2-1; V: TRBV5-4; size: once; D: -; DNA: TGTGCCAGCAGCGGAAGCGGTCTAGAAGGGGGTTACAATGAGCAGTTCTTC; CDR3: CASSGSGLEGGYNEQFF
J: TRBJ2-3; V: TRBV30; size: -; D: -; DNA: TGTGCCTGTAGCACCCGAGATACGCAGTATTTT; CDR3: CACSTRDTQYF
J: TRBJ2-1; V: TRBV6-6; size: -; D: -; DNA: TGTGCCAGCAAGACATCCGGGAGTGTCCATGAGCAGTTCTTC; CDR3: CASKTSGSVHEQFF
J: TRBJ1-2; V: TRBV7-9; size: -; D: -; DNA: TGTGCCAGCAGCCTACCTGCGGGGTTAGTCGACTATGGCTACACCTTC; CDR3: CASSLPAGLVDYGYTF
J: TRBJ2-1; V: TRBV7-6; size: -; D: -; DNA: TGTGCCAGCAGCTTACGGGGTCCAATCTATGAGCAGTTCTTC; CDR3: CASSLRGPIYEQFF
J: TRBJ2-3; V: TRBV10-1; size: once; D: TRBD1; DNA: TGCGCCAGTAGCCCGGGACAGGGGAGCACAGATACGCAGTATTTT; CDR3: CASSPGQGSTDTQYF
J: TRBJ1-5; V: TRBV7-8; size: -; D: TRBD1; DNA: TGTGCCAGCAGCCTTACCGGGACAGGGAGGGCAAATCAGCCCCAGCATTTT; CDR3: CASSLTGTGRANQPQHF
J: TRBJ1-1; V: TRBV5-1; size: once; D: -; DNA: TGCGCCAGCAGCTTGGAAGTCAGCGACACTGAAGCTTTCTTT; CDR3: CASSLEVSDTEAFF
J: TRBJ2-7; V: TRBV10-3; size: -; D: -; DNA: TGTGCCATCACCCCAATCCCCAGCTCCTACGAGCAGTACTTC; CDR3: CAITPIPSSYEQYF
J: TRBJ1-5; V: TRBV5-1; size: once; D: TRBD1; DNA: TGCGCCAGCAGCCGGACAGGGTCTAGCAATCAGCCCCAGCATTTT; CDR3: CASSRTGSSNQPQHF
J: TRBJ2-1; V: TRBV7-9; size: once; D: -; DNA: TGTGCCAGCAGCGGCATGCGGGGGCTTTACAATGAGCAGTTCTTC; CDR3: CASSGMRGLYNEQFF
J: TRBJ2-7; V: TRBV18; size: -; D: -; DNA: TGTGCCAGCTCACCAGCAAACCAGGGCAACCGCCGAGAATTC; CDR3: CASSPANQGNRREF
J: TRBJ1-2; V: TRBV4-2; size: -; D: TRBD1; DNA: TGTGCCAGCAGCCAAGGTTCACAGGGGGATAACTATGGCTACACCTTC; CDR3: CASSQGSQGDNYGYTF
J: TRBJ2-6; V: TRBV5-6; size: -; D: -; DNA: TGTGCCAGCAACTCCTGGACCGGAGGCTCTGGGGCCAACGTCCTGACTTTC; CDR3: CASNSWTGGSGANVLTF
J: TRBJ1-1; V: TRBV6-6; size: -; D: -; DNA: TGTGCCAGCAGTCCCGGGTCCGGGAGAGCTTTCTTT; CDR3: CASSPGSGRAFF
J: TRBJ2-3; V: TRBV19; size: -; D: TRBD2; DNA: TGTGCCAGTAGTATGGTACTAGCGGACAATACGCAGTATTTT; CDR3: CASSMVLADNTQYF
J: TRBJ2-7; V: TRBV18; size: -; D: -; DNA: TGTGCCAGCTCACCACGCCTGGAGACAGCTCACGAGCAGTACTTC; CDR3: CASSPRLETAHEQYF
J: TRBJ2-6; V: TRBV10-2; size: -; D: TRBD1; DNA: TGCGCCAGCACTCCCGGGACAGGGACTGGGGCCAACGTCCTGACTTTC; CDR3: CASTPGTGTGANVLTF
J: TRBJ2-1; V: TRBV7-6; size: -; D: -; DNA: TGTGCCAGCAGCTTAAGGGGGGGTCTGTCCTACAATGAGCAGTTCTTC; CDR3: CASSLRGGLSYNEQFF
J: TRBJ2-7; V: TRBV6-6; size: few; D: -; DNA: TGTGCCAGCAATACGGCGGGGCCCTCCTACGAGCAGTACTTC; CDR3: CASNTAGPSYEQYF
J: TRBJ2-3; V: TRBV5-1; size: -; D: TRBD1; DNA: TGCGCCAGCAGCCATGGACAGGGCCCAGATACGCAGTATTTT; CDR3: CASSHGQGPDTQYF
J: TRBJ1-1; V: TRBV7-6; size: -; D: -; DNA: TGTGCCAGCAGTTTGGCAGGCGTCACTGAAGCTTTCTTT; CDR3: CASSLAGVTEAFF
J: TRBJ2-1; V: TRBV10-3; size: few; D: TRBD1; DNA: TGTGCCATCAGTGGGACAGGGTCCGAAAATTACAATGAGCAGTTCTTC; CDR3: CAISGTGSENYNEQFF
J: TRBJ1-1; V: TRBV9; size: -; D: TRBD1; DNA: TGTGCCAGCAGACCTGACGACGGACAGGGACGACCGTGGGCTTTCTTT; CDR3: CASRPDDGQGRPWAFF
J: TRBJ1-6; V: TRBV5-1; size: -; D: -; DNA: TGCGCCAGCAGCCAGGGACTGAATAATTCACCCCTCCACTTT; CDR3: CASSQGLNNSPLHF
J: TRBJ1-1; V: TRBV7-9; size: -; D: -; DNA: TGTGCCAGCAGTAAGGGTCAGGCGGGAGGTACTGAAGCTTTCTTT; CDR3: CASSKGQAGGTEAFF